The present T cell receptor (beta chain) was sequenced within a study of blood T cells in healthy people across ages. A few counts support this clonotype. Germline loops: CDR1 DFQATT, CDR2 SNEGSKA (reference sequence). The CDR3 runs to 17 residues. The V gene end was trimmed by 6 bases and the J gene end by 1 base; junction bases not matched to a gene: 13. A J-beta primer mix and a sample-barcoded 5' primer were used in a second PCR of roughly 7 to 12 cycles. From the 5' RACE reads, TCRdb called clonotypes with MiXCR, one entry per CDR3 protein. The sample carries about 1,800,000 distinct CDR3 sequences, approximately 30% recorded once.

The source material was blood. The chain links TRBV20-1 to TRBJ1-1; 11 bases are a match to TRBD1. This sequence was found in a woman between 25 and 40 years old in good health. The CDR3 DNA reads as TGCAGTGCACCTCAGCCGACGGACAGGGGGCAGAACACTGAAGCTTTCTTT. Its protein product is CSAPQPTDRGQNTEAFF.